These 21 T cell receptor beta chains were all obtained from the same sample, sequenced in a study of T cell responses to AZD1222 COVID-19 vaccine. Repertoires were generated with immunoSEQ multiplex PCR, while TCRdb's copy carries only in-frame clones and drops some. The data hold about 180,000 clones, with 85% to 95% observed a single time. Sequences were derived from peripheral blood, sampled on day 0 of AZD1222 vaccination. The receptors were gathered from an adult in good health.

This rearrangement joins TRBV30 to TRBJ1-6, with a tentative D call TRBD1 (6 bases). This CDR3 has 13 amino acids. The V gene's germline CDR1 is GTSNPN and CDR2 SVGIG (reference sequence). V shed 3 bases and J shed 6 bases, with 9 bases lying between them. The CDR3 is CAWRTGSNSPLHF. CDR3 DNA: TGTGCCTGGAGAACAGGGAGTAATTCACCCCTCCACTTT.

V gene TRBV27 combines with J gene TRBJ2-3; 7 positions agree with TRBD1. Germline V gene sequence: CDR1 MNHEY, CDR2 SMNVEV (reference sequence). The CDR3 is 13 residues long. V trimming: 5 bases; J trimming: 3 bases; junction bases outside the gene matches: 2. The CDR3 here is CASSKTGTDTQYF. For the CDR3, the DNA is TGTGCCAGCAGTAAGACAGGGACAGATACGCAGTATTTT.

The chain couples TRBV3-1 (or the pseudogene TRBV3-2) to TRBJ2-2; D possibly corresponds to TRBD1 (5 bases). Trimming stripped 4 bases from V and 8 bases from J, with 23 bases between. Germline V CDR1 and CDR2: LGHDT, YNNKEL (reference sequence). The CDR3 loop spans 17 amino acids. CDR3: CASSPPIRTWGLGELFF. CDR3 nucleotides: TGTGCCAGCAGCCCGCCTATTAGGACATGGGGCCTTGGGGAGCTGTTTTTT.

The chain employs TRBV19 and TRBJ2-1; 8 bases agree with TRBD2. This CDR3 region has 15 residues. Trimming cost V 3 bases and J 2 bases; bases outside gene matches: 3. In germline, CDR1 is LNHDA, CDR2 SQIVND (reference sequence). CDR3 region: CASSMPGGPYNEQFF. The CDR3 DNA follows: TGTGCCAGTAGTATGCCGGGGGGGCCCTACAATGAGCAGTTCTTC.

This chain joins TRBV27 and TRBJ2-3; D might be TRBD1 (7 bases). This CDR3 region has 14 residues. Trimming pared 8 bases from V and 4 bases from J, leaving 16 bases between. The V gene's germline CDR1 is MNHEY and CDR2 SMNVEV (reference sequence). The CDR3 sequence: CASSRQGGADTQYF. CDR3 nucleotides: TGTGCCAGCTCCAGACAGGGAGGAGCAGATACGCAGTATTTT.

This sequence joins TRBV20-1 and TRBJ1-3, with D unresolved. Germline V lookup: CDR1 DFQATT, CDR2 SNEGSKA (reference sequence). The length of the CDR3 is 11 residues. The germline V and J ends were trimmed by 1 base and 3 bases, with 1 base remaining between them. The CDR3 DNA is TGCAGTGCTAGAGGTGGAAACACCATATATTTT. This sequence encodes CSARGGNTIYF.

This clone was counted a few times. V usage is TRBV3-1 (or the pseudogene TRBV3-2) and J usage is TRBJ1-1; TRBD1 matches 7 bases. CDR1 and CDR2 (germline): LGHDT, YNNKEL (reference sequence). The CDR3 length is 15 residues. V lost 1 base and J lost 0; bases outside the gene matches: 2. CDR3: CASSQGTGMNTEAFF. CDR3 in DNA: TGTGCCAGCAGCCAAGGGACAGGAATGAACACTGAAGCTTTCTTT.

The CDR3 bases are TGTGCCAGCAGTGACAGAGGGGGCGAAGGAGATACGCAGTATTTT. It yields the protein CASSDRGGEGDTQYF. The chain employs TRBV6-4 and TRBJ2-3, with 7 bases lining up with TRBD1. Per the germline V gene, CDR1 is MRHNA and CDR2 is SNTAGT. This CDR3 contains 15 residues. The ends lost 2 bases at V and 5 bases at J; junction bases unmatched: 7.

The chain uses TRBV25-1 and TRBJ1-1, with 9 bases aligning to TRBD1. J was trimmed by 5 bases and V by 6 bases; bases with no gene match: 7. CDR1 and CDR2 from the germline V gene are MGHDK and SYGVNS. The CDR3 totals 14 residues. The CDR3 reads CASRDRGEGTEAFF. CDR3 sequence (DNA): TGTGCCAGCAGGGACAGGGGAGAGGGAACTGAAGCTTTCTTT.

The chain combines TRBV3-1 (or the pseudogene TRBV3-2) with TRBJ2-3; D gene unclear. The CDR3 runs 14 residues. Germline V gene lookup returns CDR1 LGHDT and CDR2 YNNKEL (reference sequence). Between the trimmed V and J ends, which lost 1 base and 6 bases, there was a span of 11 bases. CDR3 nucleotides: TGTGCCAGCAGCCAAGCACCTTTCGGGGATACGCAGTATTTT. It is translated as CASSQAPFGDTQYF.

V and J are TRBV19 and TRBJ1-6; D unclear. V lost 6 bases to trimming and J lost 7 bases, with 13 bases between them. CDR3 length equals 14 residues. Germline loops: CDR1 LNHDA, CDR2 SQIVND (reference sequence). CDR3 loop: CASSQARYNSPLHF. The CDR3 region has the DNA TGTGCCAGTAGCCAGGCCCGCTACAATTCACCCCTCCACTTT.

CDR3 sequence: CASTPISGANVLTF. CDR3 DNA: TGTGCCAGTACCCCAATCTCTGGGGCCAACGTCCTGACTTTC. This chain uses TRBV19 with TRBJ2-6; no clear D gene. The CDR3 is 14 amino acids. V was cut by 7 bases and J by 0 bases, with 7 bases left in between. In germline, CDR1 is LNHDA, CDR2 SQIVND (reference sequence).

This chain joins TRBV24-1 and TRBJ1-2; D unresolved. This CDR3 has 22 residues. Trimming took 8 bases from V and 0 from J, leaving 36 bases between them. Germline V gene sequence: CDR1 KGHDR, CDR2 SFDVKD. The CDR3 DNA reads TGTGCCACCACTTCCTTTACGGGATCCCGACCATATTCCTTCGGAGCTAACTATGGCTACACCTTC. Translating gives CATTSFTGSRPYSFGANYGYTF.

On this clone itself: The junction and the germline gene differ at one end; a read error may be behind it. The rearrangement links TRBV14 to TRBJ2-2; D might be TRBD2 (5 bases). CDR1 SGHDN and CDR2 FVKESK come from the germline V gene. There are 14 residues in the CDR3. CDR3 protein: CASSQERRSGELFF. The CDR3 DNA reads as TGTGCCAGCAGCCAGGAGCGGAGATCCGGAGAGCTGTTTTTT.

For this clone: A much larger clone is a single base away; this may be a read error. The genes are TRBV3-1 (or the pseudogene TRBV3-2) and TRBJ1-5; 7 bases agree with TRBD1. TRBJ2-3 explains the end of the DNA better; the J call may be wrong. The CDR3 runs 14 residues. The germline CDR1 and CDR2 sequences are LGHDT and YNNKEL (reference sequence). The CDR3: CASSHPGGNQPQYF. DNA of the CDR3: TGTGCCAGCAGCCATCCAGGGGGAAATCAGCCCCAGTATTTT.

The chain recombines TRBV5-6 with TRBJ1-1, with D unresolved. Germline CDR1 reads SGHDT; CDR2 reads YYEEEE. The V end lost 2 bases, the J end lost 0 bases, and 5 bases lay between the germline ends. The CDR3 has 13 residues. The CDR3 sequence is CASSFPMNTEAFF. Written as DNA, the CDR3 is TGTGCCAGCAGCTTCCCCATGAACACTGAAGCTTTCTTT.

V usage is TRBV27 and J usage is TRBJ2-7, with 8 bases lining up with TRBD2. V lost 3 bases to trimming and J lost 0 bases; unmatched junction nucleotides: 4. Per germline, CDR1 MNHEY and CDR2 SMNVEV (reference sequence). The CDR3 loop spans 15 amino acids. CDR3 DNA sequence: TGTGCCAGCAGTTTGTCCGGGACTAGCTCCTACGAGCAGTACTTC. Translating it yields CASSLSGTSSYEQYF.

This rearrangement joins TRBV30 to TRBJ2-5, with 8 bases matching TRBD1. The germline V gene encodes CDR1 GTSNPN and CDR2 SVGIG (reference sequence). The junction had 7 bases not matched to a gene; V was cut back by 2 bases and J by 2 bases. The CDR3 sequence is 15 residues long. This CDR3 reads CAWSFGQGTQETQYF. The CDR3 DNA is TGTGCCTGGAGTTTTGGACAGGGTACTCAAGAGACCCAGTACTTC. Combining the CDR3 with reference TRBV30 and TRBJ2-5 gives the whole variable domain SQTIHQWPATLVQPVGSPLSLECTVEGTSNPNLYWYRQAAGRGLQLLFYSVGIGQISSEVPQNLSASRPQDRQFILSSKKLLLSDSGFYLCAWSFGQGTQETQYFGPGTRLLVL.

J is TRBJ2-3 and V is TRBV6-6, with 7 bases matching TRBD2. Germline V gene lookup returns CDR1 MNHNY and CDR2 SVGAGI (reference sequence). V was pared by 5 bases and J by 10 bases, with 3 bases of the junction left unmatched. This CDR3 contains 11 residues. DNA of the CDR3: TGTGCCAGCAGTGCAGCGGGATCGCAGTATTTT. It codes for CASSAAGSQYF.

This clone was counted a few times. V and J are TRBV6-1 and TRBJ1-1; no clear D gene. Germline-derived CDR1 and CDR2 are MNHNS and SASEGT. V was cut by 3 bases and J by 0 bases, with 8 bases left in between. This CDR3 has 14 residues. In DNA form, the CDR3 reads TGTGCCAGCAGTGACAGACAAATGAACACTGAAGCTTTCTTT. Translation gives CASSDRQMNTEAFF.

The chain recombines TRBV5-4 with TRBJ1-1; 10 bases line up with TRBD1. Losses at the gene ends were 5 bases for V and 4 bases for J; bases not matched to a gene: 14. CDR3 length equals 17 residues. In germline, CDR1 is SGHNT, CDR2 YYREEE (reference sequence). The CDR3 is CASSPLPAGTGVTEAFF. CDR3 DNA: TGTGCCAGCAGTCCCCTTCCCGCCGGGACAGGGGTCACTGAAGCTTTCTTT. Drawing the rest from reference TRBV5-4 and TRBJ1-1, the complete variable domain is ETGVTQSPTHLIKTRGQQVTLRCSSQSGHNTVSWYQQALGQGPQFIFQYYREEENGRGNFPPRFSGLQFPNYSSELNVNALELDDSALYLCASSPLPAGTGVTEAFFGQGTRLTVV.